This is a list of T cell receptor beta chains from one sample in a study of cytomegalovirus exposure and HLA in healthy donors. Measured with immunoSEQ multiplex PCR; TCRdb has only the in-frame clones, and not every one. The sample yields 160,000 or so clones, approximately 75% seen once. The sample was PBMCs. Receptor source: a man aged 25 to 40 in good health and CMV-seropositive. Each CDR3 is given with its conserved first and last residue. The order of the fields is D gene, J gene, CDR3 length, clone size, V gene, CDR3 protein, CDR3 DNA. D genes are given only for firm matches. Size values are once, few and many counts, or a class for expanded clones, and some rows have none.

d_call: .; j_call: TRBJ1-6; cdr3_length: 15; clone_size: .; v_call: TRBV4-1; cdr3_aa: CASRFRDFYNSPLHF; cdr3_nt: TGCGCCAGCAGGTTCCGGGACTTTTATAATTCACCCCTCCACTTT
d_call: .; j_call: TRBJ2-2; cdr3_length: 12; clone_size: .; v_call: TRBV29-1; cdr3_aa: CSVEVDTGELFF; cdr3_nt: TGCAGCGTTGAAGTCGACACCGGGGAGCTGTTTTTT
d_call: .; j_call: TRBJ1-3; cdr3_length: 15; clone_size: .; v_call: TRBV19; cdr3_aa: CATRRGPSSGNTIYF; cdr3_nt: TGTGCCACCCGGAGAGGGCCTAGCTCTGGAAACACCATATATTTT
d_call: .; j_call: TRBJ2-7; cdr3_length: 13; clone_size: .; v_call: TRBV11-2; cdr3_aa: CASSLTGEYEQYF; cdr3_nt: TGTGCCAGCAGCTTAACCGGGGAGTACGAGCAGTACTTC
d_call: TRBD1; j_call: TRBJ1-1; cdr3_length: 12; clone_size: .; v_call: TRBV5-4; cdr3_aa: CASSFGDSEAFF; cdr3_nt: TGTGCCAGCAGCTTTGGGGACAGTGAAGCTTTCTTT
d_call: TRBD1; j_call: TRBJ1-4; cdr3_length: 14; clone_size: .; v_call: TRBV4-1; cdr3_aa: CASSQGQGFEKLFF; cdr3_nt: TGCGCCAGCAGCCAGGGACAGGGCTTTGAAAAACTGTTTTTT
d_call: .; j_call: TRBJ2-1; cdr3_length: 14; clone_size: .; v_call: TRBV28; cdr3_aa: CASISAGAYNEQFF; cdr3_nt: TGTGCCAGCATATCGGCAGGGGCCTACAATGAGCAGTTCTTC
d_call: TRBD1; j_call: TRBJ1-4; cdr3_length: 17; clone_size: .; v_call: TRBV7-9; cdr3_aa: CASSPGQGATTWEKLFF; cdr3_nt: TGTGCCAGCAGCCCGGGACAGGGGGCCACGACGTGGGAAAAACTGTTTTTT
d_call: .; j_call: TRBJ1-1; cdr3_length: 17; clone_size: .; v_call: TRBV4-1; cdr3_aa: CASSQALSVGMNTEAFF; cdr3_nt: TGCGCCAGCAGCCAAGCTCTCTCGGTGGGCATGAACACTGAAGCTTTCTTT
d_call: .; j_call: TRBJ1-5; cdr3_length: 15; clone_size: once; v_call: TRBV27; cdr3_aa: CASSLLRGSNQPQHF; cdr3_nt: TGTGCCAGCAGTTTACTTAGGGGTAGCAATCAGCCCCAGCATTTT
d_call: TRBD1; j_call: TRBJ2-1; cdr3_length: 14; clone_size: .; v_call: TRBV30; cdr3_aa: CAWSAGQGWNEQFF; cdr3_nt: TGTGCCTGGAGTGCAGGACAGGGGTGGAATGAGCAGTTCTTC
d_call: TRBD1; j_call: TRBJ2-7; cdr3_length: 15; clone_size: .; v_call: TRBV5-4; cdr3_aa: CASSQKGTGDHEQYF; cdr3_nt: TGTGCCAGCAGCCAAAAAGGGACAGGGGACCACGAGCAGTACTTC
d_call: .; j_call: TRBJ1-1; cdr3_length: 12; clone_size: few; v_call: TRBV28; cdr3_aa: CASSSIVPEAFF; cdr3_nt: TGTGCCAGCAGTTCTATTGTTCCTGAAGCTTTCTTT
d_call: TRBD2; j_call: TRBJ2-1; cdr3_length: 14; clone_size: .; v_call: TRBV30; cdr3_aa: CACLAGSSYNEQFF; cdr3_nt: TGTGCCTGTCTAGCGGGGAGCTCCTACAATGAGCAGTTCTTC
d_call: .; j_call: TRBJ2-3; cdr3_length: 12; clone_size: once; v_call: TRBV7-7; cdr3_aa: CASEPNTDTQYF; cdr3_nt: TGTGCCAGCGAGCCAAACACAGATACGCAGTATTTT
d_call: TRBD1; j_call: TRBJ2-5; cdr3_length: 16; clone_size: .; v_call: TRBV6-6; cdr3_aa: CASSQPLGQGQETQYF; cdr3_nt: TGTGCCAGCAGTCAACCTCTCGGACAGGGCCAAGAGACCCAGTACTTC
d_call: .; j_call: TRBJ2-6; cdr3_length: 13; clone_size: once; v_call: TRBV28; cdr3_aa: CASSTGMSNVLTF; cdr3_nt: TGTGCCAGCAGTACAGGGATGTCCAACGTCCTGACTTTC
d_call: TRBD1; j_call: TRBJ1-6; cdr3_length: 14; clone_size: once; v_call: TRBV11-2; cdr3_aa: CASSFRDRGSPLHF; cdr3_nt: TGTGCCAGCAGCTTCCGGGACAGGGGCTCACCCCTCCACTTT
d_call: .; j_call: TRBJ1-2; cdr3_length: 14; clone_size: .; v_call: TRBV6-5; cdr3_aa: CASSYSSGGRGYTF; cdr3_nt: TGTGCCAGCAGTTACTCGAGCGGGGGCCGCGGCTACACCTTC
d_call: .; j_call: TRBJ1-2; cdr3_length: 15; clone_size: few; v_call: TRBV7-9; cdr3_aa: CASSATLGGLNGYTF; cdr3_nt: TGTGCCAGCAGCGCGACGCTGGGGGGGCTGAATGGCTACACCTTC
d_call: TRBD2; j_call: TRBJ2-7; cdr3_length: 16; clone_size: once; v_call: TRBV5-1; cdr3_aa: CASSLGEGGVSYEQYF; cdr3_nt: TGCGCCAGCAGCTTGGGCGAGGGAGGGGTATCCTACGAGCAGTACTTC
d_call: .; j_call: TRBJ1-6; cdr3_length: 15; clone_size: .; v_call: TRBV19; cdr3_aa: CASSPWVTENSPLHF; cdr3_nt: TGTGCCAGTAGCCCTTGGGTTACAGAGAATTCACCCCTCCACTTT
d_call: TRBD1; j_call: TRBJ2-7; cdr3_length: 14; clone_size: .; v_call: TRBV5-1; cdr3_aa: CASSSGTGAREQYF; cdr3_nt: TGCGCCAGCAGCTCCGGGACAGGGGCCAGGGAGCAGTACTTC
d_call: .; j_call: TRBJ1-2; cdr3_length: 14; clone_size: once; v_call: TRBV14; cdr3_aa: CASSQTGYRYGYTF; cdr3_nt: TGTGCCAGCAGCCAAACAGGTTATCGTTATGGCTACACCTTC
d_call: .; j_call: TRBJ2-5; cdr3_length: 13; clone_size: .; v_call: TRBV27; cdr3_aa: CAGRRERSGTQYF; cdr3_nt: TGTGCCGGCAGAAGGGAGCGGTCCGGGACCCAGTACTTC
d_call: TRBD2; j_call: TRBJ2-7; cdr3_length: 16; clone_size: .; v_call: TRBV4-1; cdr3_aa: CASSQAPGGRSYEQYF; cdr3_nt: TGCGCCAGCAGCCAGGCTCCGGGGGGGAGGTCCTACGAGCAGTACTTC
d_call: .; j_call: TRBJ1-6; cdr3_length: 14; clone_size: once; v_call: TRBV19; cdr3_aa: CASSDLHANSPLHF; cdr3_nt: TGTGCCAGTAGTGACTTACACGCGAATTCACCCCTCCACTTT
d_call: .; j_call: TRBJ2-7; cdr3_length: 14; clone_size: .; v_call: TRBV19; cdr3_aa: CASSIGRRADEQYF; cdr3_nt: TGTGCCAGTAGTATCGGTCGGCGAGCGGACGAGCAGTACTTC
d_call: TRBD1; j_call: TRBJ1-2; cdr3_length: 16; clone_size: .; v_call: TRBV6-6; cdr3_aa: CASSYPGFRGHYGYTF; cdr3_nt: TGTGCCAGCAGTTACCCGGGGTTTAGGGGGCACTATGGCTACACCTTC
d_call: TRBD1; j_call: TRBJ1-2; cdr3_length: 13; clone_size: .; v_call: TRBV14; cdr3_aa: CASSPSGTGNYTF; cdr3_nt: TGTGCCAGCAGCCCCTCGGGGACAGGGAACTACACCTTC
d_call: .; j_call: TRBJ2-7; cdr3_length: 13; clone_size: .; v_call: TRBV27; cdr3_aa: CASSFARDYEQYF; cdr3_nt: TGTGCCAGCAGTTTCGCCAGGGACTACGAGCAGTACTTC
d_call: .; j_call: TRBJ2-3; cdr3_length: 15; clone_size: .; v_call: TRBV7-9; cdr3_aa: CASSLVGHSTDTQYF; cdr3_nt: TGTGCCAGCAGCTTGGTAGGACATAGCACAGATACGCAGTATTTT
d_call: TRBD2; j_call: TRBJ2-3; cdr3_length: 15; clone_size: few; v_call: TRBV9; cdr3_aa: CASSVSSGGTDTQYF; cdr3_nt: TGTGCCAGCAGCGTCTCTAGCGGGGGCACAGATACGCAGTATTTT
d_call: TRBD1; j_call: TRBJ2-7; cdr3_length: 15; clone_size: once; v_call: TRBV5-1; cdr3_aa: CASSLEGATSYEQYF; cdr3_nt: TGCGCCAGCAGCCTAGAGGGGGCGACTTCCTACGAGCAGTACTTC
d_call: .; j_call: TRBJ1-5; cdr3_length: 16; clone_size: once; v_call: TRBV27; cdr3_aa: CASSLFNGGSNQPQHF; cdr3_nt: TGTGCCAGCAGTTTATTTAATGGAGGTAGCAATCAGCCCCAGCATTTT
d_call: .; j_call: TRBJ1-1; cdr3_length: 12; clone_size: .; v_call: TRBV19; cdr3_aa: CASSWGDTEAFF; cdr3_nt: TGTGCCAGTAGTTGGGGGGACACTGAAGCTTTCTTT
d_call: .; j_call: TRBJ1-5; cdr3_length: 13; clone_size: .; v_call: TRBV7-2; cdr3_aa: CASSPGVNQPQHF; cdr3_nt: TGTGCCAGCAGCCCCGGGGTAAATCAGCCCCAGCATTTT
d_call: .; j_call: TRBJ2-7; cdr3_length: 15; clone_size: .; v_call: TRBV10-2; cdr3_aa: CASSEHDRSTYEQYF; cdr3_nt: TGCGCCAGCAGTGAGCATGACAGAAGTACCTACGAGCAGTACTTC
d_call: TRBD1; j_call: TRBJ1-2; cdr3_length: 14; clone_size: .; v_call: TRBV6-5; cdr3_aa: CASSRDRGNYGYTF; cdr3_nt: TGTGCCAGCTCCCGGGACAGGGGTAACTATGGCTACACCTTC
d_call: .; j_call: TRBJ1-5; cdr3_length: 13; clone_size: few; v_call: TRBV19; cdr3_aa: CASSIGQGQPQHF; cdr3_nt: TGTGCCAGTAGTATAGGTCAGGGCCAGCCCCAGCATTTT
d_call: .; j_call: TRBJ2-3; cdr3_length: 15; clone_size: .; v_call: TRBV28; cdr3_aa: CASSFEGLAADTQYF; cdr3_nt: TGTGCCAGCAGTTTCGAGGGGTTAGCGGCAGATACGCAGTATTTT
d_call: TRBD1; j_call: TRBJ2-3; cdr3_length: 16; clone_size: .; v_call: TRBV7-3; cdr3_aa: CASSLTLTGSTDTQYF; cdr3_nt: TGTGCCAGCAGCTTAACCCTGACAGGGAGCACAGATACGCAGTATTTT
d_call: TRBD2; j_call: TRBJ2-3; cdr3_length: 18; clone_size: .; v_call: TRBV28; cdr3_aa: CASIPGTSGRMSTDTQYF; cdr3_nt: TGTGCCAGCATCCCGGGGACTAGCGGGAGGATGAGCACAGATACGCAGTATTTT
d_call: TRBD1; j_call: TRBJ1-6; cdr3_length: 14; clone_size: .; v_call: TRBV11-2; cdr3_aa: CASSSLQGKSPLHF; cdr3_nt: TGTGCCAGCAGCTCACTACAGGGGAAATCACCCCTCCACTTT
d_call: TRBD2; j_call: TRBJ2-7; cdr3_length: 18; clone_size: .; v_call: TRBV5-1; cdr3_aa: CASSLEGLAGRSSYEQYF; cdr3_nt: TGCGCCAGCAGCTTGGAGGGACTAGCGGGGAGGAGCTCCTACGAGCAGTACTTC
d_call: TRBD1; j_call: TRBJ1-4; cdr3_length: 13; clone_size: few; v_call: TRBV29-1; cdr3_aa: CSVSPGTGNKLFF; cdr3_nt: TGCAGCGTCAGTCCCGGGACAGGGAACAAACTGTTTTTT
d_call: TRBD1; j_call: TRBJ2-6; cdr3_length: 15; clone_size: .; v_call: TRBV25-1; cdr3_aa: CASSVQGAGANVLTF; cdr3_nt: TGTGCCAGCAGTGTACAGGGGGCTGGGGCCAACGTCCTGACTTTC
d_call: .; j_call: TRBJ2-2; cdr3_length: 14; clone_size: .; v_call: TRBV27; cdr3_aa: CASSWDSNTGELFF; cdr3_nt: TGTGCCAGCAGTTGGGACTCGAACACCGGGGAGCTGTTTTTT
d_call: TRBD1; j_call: TRBJ2-3; cdr3_length: 14; clone_size: .; v_call: TRBV5-1; cdr3_aa: CASSSTGGADTQYF; cdr3_nt: TGCGCCAGCAGCTCGACAGGGGGCGCAGATACGCAGTATTTT
d_call: .; j_call: TRBJ2-5; cdr3_length: 13; clone_size: .; v_call: TRBV11-2; cdr3_aa: CASRPQGRETQYF; cdr3_nt: TGTGCCAGCAGACCACAGGGCCGGGAGACCCAGTACTTC
d_call: .; j_call: TRBJ2-3; cdr3_length: 14; clone_size: .; v_call: TRBV19; cdr3_aa: CASGGRRSTDTQYF; cdr3_nt: TGTGCCAGCGGCGGGCGGCGGAGCACAGATACGCAGTATTTT
d_call: TRBD2; j_call: TRBJ2-7; cdr3_length: 15; clone_size: .; v_call: TRBV7-9; cdr3_aa: CASSLGGGGVYEQYF; cdr3_nt: TGTGCCAGCAGCTTGGGGGGTGGGGGGGTCTACGAGCAGTACTTC
d_call: TRBD2; j_call: TRBJ2-5; cdr3_length: 17; clone_size: once; v_call: TRBV7-9; cdr3_aa: CASSRGVGQVNQETQYF; cdr3_nt: TGTGCCAGCAGCCGGGGGGTGGGGCAGGTGAACCAAGAGACCCAGTACTTC
d_call: .; j_call: TRBJ2-7; cdr3_length: 13; clone_size: .; v_call: TRBV30; cdr3_aa: CAWSVGSPGEQYF; cdr3_nt: TGTGCCTGGAGTGTTGGTTCCCCGGGCGAGCAGTACTTC
d_call: .; j_call: TRBJ2-7; cdr3_length: 15; clone_size: .; v_call: TRBV29-1; cdr3_aa: CSVDTSDRGPYEQYF; cdr3_nt: TGCAGCGTTGATACGTCGGACAGAGGACCCTACGAGCAGTACTTC
d_call: TRBD2; j_call: TRBJ2-1; cdr3_length: 16; clone_size: .; v_call: TRBV5-1; cdr3_aa: CASSKLAESSYNEQFF; cdr3_nt: TGCGCCAGCAGCAAACTAGCGGAGAGCTCCTACAATGAGCAGTTCTTC
d_call: .; j_call: TRBJ1-4; cdr3_length: 14; clone_size: .; v_call: TRBV6-1; cdr3_aa: CASTRTATNEKLFF; cdr3_nt: TGTGCCAGCACTAGGACAGCAACTAATGAAAAACTGTTTTTT
d_call: .; j_call: TRBJ2-3; cdr3_length: 15; clone_size: .; v_call: TRBV5-4; cdr3_aa: CASSLKGGALDTQYF; cdr3_nt: TGTGCCAGCAGCTTGAAGGGGGGGGCCTTAGATACGCAGTATTTT
d_call: TRBD2; j_call: TRBJ2-7; cdr3_length: 15; clone_size: .; v_call: TRBV12-5; cdr3_aa: CASGLVAGGKYEQYF; cdr3_nt: TGTGCTAGTGGTTTGGTGGCGGGGGGCAAATACGAGCAGTACTTC
d_call: .; j_call: TRBJ1-1; cdr3_length: 14; clone_size: .; v_call: TRBV28; cdr3_aa: CASSLVYLNTEAFF; cdr3_nt: TGTGCCAGCAGTTTAGTATACCTAAACACTGAAGCTTTCTTT